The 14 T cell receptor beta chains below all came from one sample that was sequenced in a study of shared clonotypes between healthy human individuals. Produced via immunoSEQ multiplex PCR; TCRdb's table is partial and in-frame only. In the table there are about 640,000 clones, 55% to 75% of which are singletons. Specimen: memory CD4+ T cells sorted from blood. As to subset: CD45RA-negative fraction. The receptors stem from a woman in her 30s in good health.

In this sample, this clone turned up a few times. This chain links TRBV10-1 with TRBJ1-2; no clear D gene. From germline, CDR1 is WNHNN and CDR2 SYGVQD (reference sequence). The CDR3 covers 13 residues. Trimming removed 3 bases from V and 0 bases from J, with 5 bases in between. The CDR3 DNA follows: TGCGCCAGCAGTGACGGTACTAACTATGGCTACACCTTC. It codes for CASSDGTNYGYTF.

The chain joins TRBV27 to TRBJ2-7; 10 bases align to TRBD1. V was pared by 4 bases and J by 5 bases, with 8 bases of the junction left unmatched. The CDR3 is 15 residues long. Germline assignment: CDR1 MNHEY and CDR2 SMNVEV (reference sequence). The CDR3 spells CASSSTGQGVNEQYF. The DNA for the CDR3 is TGTGCCAGCAGTTCAACCGGACAGGGGGTCAACGAGCAGTACTTC.

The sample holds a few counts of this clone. The CDR3 spells CASSHRTTQETQYF. The CDR3 bases are TGTGCCAGTAGTCACAGGACAACACAAGAGACCCAGTACTTC. The chain is built from TRBV19 and TRBJ2-5; tentative D call: TRBD1 (5 bases). The CDR3 totals 14 residues. Per the germline V gene, CDR1 is LNHDA and CDR2 is SQIVND (reference sequence). Between the trimmed V and J ends, which lost 5 bases and 2 bases, there was a span of 12 bases.

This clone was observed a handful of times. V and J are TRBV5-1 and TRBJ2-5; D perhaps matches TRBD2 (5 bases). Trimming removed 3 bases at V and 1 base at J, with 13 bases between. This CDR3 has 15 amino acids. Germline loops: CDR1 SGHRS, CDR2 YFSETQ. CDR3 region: CASSSSSLGQETQYF. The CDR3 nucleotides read TGCGCCAGCAGCTCCTCCTCACTAGGCCAAGAGACCCAGTACTTC.

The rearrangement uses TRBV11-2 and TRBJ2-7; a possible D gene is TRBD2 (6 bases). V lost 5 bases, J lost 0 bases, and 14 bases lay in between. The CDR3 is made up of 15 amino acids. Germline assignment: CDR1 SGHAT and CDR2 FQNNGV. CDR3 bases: TGTGCCAGCAGCATCCGGGACTCCGACTCCTACGAGCAGTACTTC. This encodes CASSIRDSDSYEQYF.

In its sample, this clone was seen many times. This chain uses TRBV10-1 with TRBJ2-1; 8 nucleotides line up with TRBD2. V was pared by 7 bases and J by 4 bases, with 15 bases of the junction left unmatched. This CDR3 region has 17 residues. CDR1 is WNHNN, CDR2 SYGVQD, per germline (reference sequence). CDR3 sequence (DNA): TGCGCCAGCAACGAGATTGTAGCGGGACGACATTACAATGAGCAGTTCTTC. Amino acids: CASNEIVAGRHYNEQFF.

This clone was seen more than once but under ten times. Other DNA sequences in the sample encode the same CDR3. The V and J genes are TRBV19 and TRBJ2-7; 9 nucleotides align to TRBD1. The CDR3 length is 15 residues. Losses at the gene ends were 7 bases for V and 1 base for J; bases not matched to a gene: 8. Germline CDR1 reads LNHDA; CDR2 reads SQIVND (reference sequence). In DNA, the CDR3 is TGTGCCAGTACCACAACAGGGGGCCCTTCCTACGAGCAGTACTTC. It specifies CASTTTGGPSYEQYF.

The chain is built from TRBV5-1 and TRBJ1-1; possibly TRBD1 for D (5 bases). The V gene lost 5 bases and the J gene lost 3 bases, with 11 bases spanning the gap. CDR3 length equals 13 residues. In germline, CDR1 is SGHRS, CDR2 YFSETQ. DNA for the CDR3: TGCGCCAGCAGAACGATGGGGGACACTGAAGCTTTCTTT. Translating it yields CASRTMGDTEAFF. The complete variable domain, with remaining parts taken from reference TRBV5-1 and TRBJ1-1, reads KAGVTQTPRYLIKTRGQQVTLSCSPISGHRSVSWYQQTPGQGLQFLFEYFSETQRNKGNFPGRFSGRQFSNSRSEMNVSTLELGDSALYLCASRTMGDTEAFFGQGTRLTVV.

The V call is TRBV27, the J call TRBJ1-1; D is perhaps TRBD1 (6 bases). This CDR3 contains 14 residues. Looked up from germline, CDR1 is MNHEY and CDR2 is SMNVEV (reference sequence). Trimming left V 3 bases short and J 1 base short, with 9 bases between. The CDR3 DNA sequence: TGTGCCAGCAGTTTCTTACAGGGGAACACTGAAGCTTTCTTT. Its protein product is CASSFLQGNTEAFF.

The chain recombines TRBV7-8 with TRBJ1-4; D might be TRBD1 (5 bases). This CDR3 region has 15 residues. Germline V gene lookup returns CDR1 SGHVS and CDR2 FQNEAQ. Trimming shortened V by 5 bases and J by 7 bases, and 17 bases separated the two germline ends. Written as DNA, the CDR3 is TGTGCCAGCAGCCGCGTGGAGGGGAGTAGTGAAAAACTGTTTTTT. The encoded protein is CASSRVEGSSEKLFF.

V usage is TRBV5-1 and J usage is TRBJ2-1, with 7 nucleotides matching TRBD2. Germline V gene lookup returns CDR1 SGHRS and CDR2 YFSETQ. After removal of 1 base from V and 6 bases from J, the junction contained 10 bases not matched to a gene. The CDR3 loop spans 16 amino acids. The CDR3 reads CASSLFQASGRNEQFF. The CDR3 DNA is TGCGCCAGCAGCTTGTTCCAGGCTAGCGGCCGCAATGAGCAGTTCTTC. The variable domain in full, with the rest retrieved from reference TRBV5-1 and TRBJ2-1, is KAGVTQTPRYLIKTRGQQVTLSCSPISGHRSVSWYQQTPGQGLQFLFEYFSETQRNKGNFPGRFSGRQFSNSRSEMNVSTLELGDSALYLCASSLFQASGRNEQFFGPGTRLTVL.

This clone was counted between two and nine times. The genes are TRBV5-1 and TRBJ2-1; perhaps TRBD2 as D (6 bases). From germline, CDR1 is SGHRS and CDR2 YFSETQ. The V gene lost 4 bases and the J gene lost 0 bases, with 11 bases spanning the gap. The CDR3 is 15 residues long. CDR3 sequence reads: CASSVGGNSYNEQFF. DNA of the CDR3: TGCGCCAGCAGCGTCGGGGGAAACTCCTACAATGAGCAGTTCTTC.

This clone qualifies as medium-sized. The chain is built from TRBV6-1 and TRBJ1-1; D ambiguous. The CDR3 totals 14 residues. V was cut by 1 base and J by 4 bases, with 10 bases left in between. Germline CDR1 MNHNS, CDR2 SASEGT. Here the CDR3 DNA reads TGTGCCAGCAGTGAAGGTCAGGAGTCCACTGAAGCTTTCTTT. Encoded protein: CASSEGQESTEAFF.

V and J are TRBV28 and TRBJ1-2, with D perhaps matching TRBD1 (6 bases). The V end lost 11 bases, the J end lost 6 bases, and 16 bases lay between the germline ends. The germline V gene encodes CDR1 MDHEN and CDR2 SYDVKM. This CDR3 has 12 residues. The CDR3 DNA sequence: TGTGCCGCCACGTGGGGGGCGGATGGCTACACCTTC. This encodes CAATWGADGYTF.